The T cell receptor beta chain described here comes from a study of T cell responses to AZD1222 COVID-19 vaccine. Broader study findings: No repertoire was sampled before or during the peak T cell response, only after it. Seropositivity was recorded at baseline in only 6 or 7 AZD1222 recipients. In a largely white British group with more females than males, clonal diversity was possibly underestimated.

Assay used: immunoSEQ multiplex PCR; TCRdb lists only in-frame clones, some missing. The sample shows 100,000 to 150,000 clones, about nine tenths of them seen only once. The CDR3 contains 12 residues. Deletions cut 3 bases from V and 7 bases from J, with 10 bases between. Looked up from germline, CDR1 is MGHDK and CDR2 is SYGVNS. About this clone itself: Its antigen remains unknown.

The sample consisted of peripheral blood, taken on day 0 of AZD1222 vaccination. The clonotype comes from an adult in good health. The genes are TRBV25-1 and TRBJ2-7; D not resolved. The DNA for the CDR3 is TGTGCCAGCAGTGAGCGGTGGACGGAGCAGTACTTC. It encodes CASSERWTEQYF.